The rows below give T cell receptor beta chains drawn from one sample of a study of T cells in Graves' hyperthyroidism and ophthalmopathy. TCRdb reprocessed the multiplex PCR reads via MiXCR and lists one record per CDR3 protein. This table has more than 550,000 distinct CDR3 sequences, around 16% appearing once. The sample consisted of blood. These receptors were obtained from a man between 45 and 60 years old with Graves' hyperthyroidism. Each CDR3 is given with its conserved first and last residue. D genes are given only for firm matches. Size is omitted from some rows. Given values are once, few, many or a class for expanded clones.

>TRBV9|TRBJ2-3|many|TRBD2
TGTGCCAGCAGCGTAGCCGGTCTAGCGGGAGGATCCACAGATACGCAGTATTTT
CASSVAGLAGGSTDTQYF
>TRBV4-3|TRBJ2-1|once|-
TGCGCCAGCAGCCAAGTGTGGCGGGTCGGCTACAATGAGCAGTTCTTC
CASSQVWRVGYNEQFF
>TRBV29-1|TRBJ2-7|few|TRBD1
TGCAGCGCTGACACAGGGGGCGGTGAGCAGTACTTC
CSADTGGGEQYF
>TRBV11-2|TRBJ1-4|many|TRBD1
TGTGCCAGCAGCTCGCCTACCGGGACAGCTGCAACTAATGAAAAACTGTTTTTT
CASSSPTGTAATNEKLFF
>TRBV9|TRBJ1-3|-|-
TGTGCCAGCAGCGTCAGGGACGGAAACACCATATATTTT
CASSVRDGNTIYF
>TRBV6-2/TRBV6-3|TRBJ1-2|many|TRBD1
TGTGCCAGCAGTCCAGATTGGGACAGCAGTAACTATGGCTACACCTTC
CASSPDWDSSNYGYTF
>TRBV12-3/TRBV12-4|TRBJ2-4|many|TRBD2
TGTGCCAGCAGCAACTTGGCGGAAACTAGCGGGAGGGCCAAAAACATTCAGTACTTC
CASSNLAETSGRAKNIQYF
>TRBV6-1|TRBJ2-3|-|-
TGTGCCAGCAGTATGCGGGATCGAGCCACAGATACGCAGTATTTT
CASSMRDRATDTQYF
>TRBV19|TRBJ2-3|once|TRBD2
TGTGCCAGTAGGGAAACTAGCGGGAGTCCAGATACGCAGTATTTT
CASRETSGSPDTQYF
>TRBV5-8|TRBJ1-1|-|TRBD1
TGTGCCAGCAGCTTCGTTGACAGGGAAAGGGTGGCTTTCTTT
CASSFVDRERVAFF
>TRBV3-1|TRBJ1-1|-|TRBD1
TGTGCCAGCAGCCAAGAGGGACAGGGGTTGGACACTGAAGCTTTCTTT
CASSQEGQGLDTEAFF
>TRBV6-6|TRBJ1-1|few|-
TGTGCCAGCAGTTACTCCGCAGGGGTCTCTGAAGCTTTCTTT
CASSYSAGVSEAFF
>TRBV18|TRBJ2-3|few|-
TGTGCCAGCTCGCACCCCGATGGGGGGATTAGCACAGATACGCAGTATTTT
CASSHPDGGISTDTQYF
>TRBV28|TRBJ1-1|few|-
TGTGCCAGCAGTTCCCCGGGGGGGTGGGTCACTGAAGCTTTCTTT
CASSSPGGWVTEAFF
>TRBV27|TRBJ2-3|many|-
TGTGCCAGCAGTCTCCAATGGTTGGTAGAGCAGTCCACAGATACGCAGTATTTT
CASSLQWLVEQSTDTQYF
>TRBV10-3|TRBJ1-5|many|-
TGTGCCATCAGTGAGGGAGTCTGGGACAAGCAGCCCCAGCATTTT
CAISEGVWDKQPQHF
>TRBV24-1|TRBJ2-1|few|TRBD2
TGTGCCACCAGTGGTCTAGCGGGACCCTACAATGAGCAGTTCTTC
CATSGLAGPYNEQFF
>TRBV7-2|TRBJ2-7|many|TRBD2
TGTGCCAGCAGCCCCGGACTAGCGGGAGGCAACGAGCAGTACTTC
CASSPGLAGGNEQYF
>TRBV7-2|TRBJ1-1|few|TRBD1
TGTGCCAGCAGCTTTACAGGGGCGGGGGGGAACACTGAAGCTTTCTTT
CASSFTGAGGNTEAFF
>TRBV3-1|TRBJ1-2|few|TRBD1
TGTGCCAGCAGCCCGTGGGGCCAGGGGGGCTATGGCTACACCTTC
CASSPWGQGGYGYTF
>TRBV11-2|TRBJ2-7|many|-
TGTGCCAGCAGCTTAGTCCCCGGGAACGAGCAGTACTTC
CASSLVPGNEQYF
>TRBV28|TRBJ1-5|few|-
TGTGCCAGCAGTTTATTGTCGGCGGTGCATTTT
CASSLLSAVHF
>TRBV5-1|TRBJ2-1|-|TRBD2
TGCGCCAGCAGCTTGTTGCTAGCGGGCCCAGGCTCCTACAATGAGCAGTTCTTC
CASSLLLAGPGSYNEQFF
>TRBV6-1|TRBJ1-5|-|-
TGTGCCAGCAGTCAATCATATAGCAATCAGCCCCAGCATTTT
CASSQSYSNQPQHF
>TRBV4-3|TRBJ1-4|-|-
TGCGCCAGCAGCCAAGATATGCAGTCTATTTGGGAAAAACTGTTTTTT
CASSQDMQSIWEKLFF
>TRBV30|TRBJ2-3|few|TRBD2
TGTGCCTGGAGCGGTGGCGGGAGGGAATCAGATACGCAGTATTTT
CAWSGGGRESDTQYF
>TRBV11-3|TRBJ2-2|many|-
TGTGCCAGCAGCTTAGGAGGTCAGGGGTCCGGGGAGCTGTTTTTT
CASSLGGQGSGELFF
>TRBV27|TRBJ2-1|-|-
TGTGCCAGCAGTTTATCTGGGGAGCTCTCCTACAATGAGCAGTTCTTC
CASSLSGELSYNEQFF
>TRBV28|TRBJ1-2|many|-
TGTGCCAGCAAGGGAGGCGGTGGCTACACCTTC
CASKGGGGYTF
>TRBV15|TRBJ2-7|-|-
TGTGCCACCAGCAGAGGGTCGACCTACGAGCAGTACTTC
CATSRGSTYEQYF
>TRBV4-1|TRBJ2-7|few|TRBD2
TGCGCCAGCAGCCAAGGGGGACTAGCCTACGAGCAGTACTTC
CASSQGGLAYEQYF
>TRBV19|TRBJ1-1|few|-
TGTGCCAGTAGTATAGGGACAATCACTGAAGCTTTCTTT
CASSIGTITEAFF
>TRBV28|TRBJ2-1|-|TRBD1
TGTGCCAGCAGTTTCCAGGGGGCCGGACAGCTTTGGGATGAGCAGTTCTTC
CASSFQGAGQLWDEQFF
>TRBV6-1|TRBJ1-1|many|TRBD1
TGTGCCACCGCCCCGGACAGGGATACTGAAGCTTTCTTT
CATAPDRDTEAFF
>TRBV12-3/TRBV12-4|TRBJ2-7|many|-
TGTGCCAGCAGTTTTTGGGACAAATACTACGAGCAGTACTTC
CASSFWDKYYEQYF
>TRBV14|TRBJ1-2|many|-
TGTGCCAGCAGTCATGGACAGACCTATGGCTACACCTTC
CASSHGQTYGYTF
>TRBV6-1|TRBJ1-5|many|-
TGTGCCAGCCAGGGAGGACAGCCCCAGCATTTT
CASQGGQPQHF
>TRBV5-1|TRBJ2-2|few|TRBD1
TGCGCCAGCAGCTTGGCCGCGACAGGGGGTGTCGGGGAGCTGTTTTTT
CASSLAATGGVGELFF
>TRBV18|TRBJ1-2|few|-
TGTGCCAGCTCACCGGACACAAGCTATGGCTACACCTTC
CASSPDTSYGYTF
>TRBV18|TRBJ2-1|-|-
TGTGCCAGCTCACGCCCCGCTCAGGGTGGTCCAACCGAGCAGTTCTTC
CASSRPAQGGPTEQFF
>TRBV10-3|TRBJ2-7|many|-
TGTGCCATCAGAACTACCGAGGGACCGCAGGCAGGCTACGAGCAGTACTTC
CAIRTTEGPQAGYEQYF
>TRBV27|TRBJ2-1|-|TRBD1
TGTGCCAGCAGTTGGAACCGGGACAGGGGACACAATGAGCAGTTCTTC
CASSWNRDRGHNEQFF
>TRBV10-3|TRBJ2-7|many|-
TGTGCCATCAGTGATAAGGGGATCTACGAGCAGTACTTC
CAISDKGIYEQYF
>TRBV28|TRBJ1-2|few|-
TGTGCCAGCAGCCCTGGGACCCCGGTAGACCGCTACACCTTC
CASSPGTPVDRYTF
>TRBV12-3/TRBV12-4|TRBJ1-5|many|TRBD1
TGTGCCAGCAGTTTGTACAGGGGAGTAGGTAGTCAGCCCCAGCATTTT
CASSLYRGVGSQPQHF
>TRBV27|TRBJ2-7|few|-
TGTGCCAGCAGTTTATCGGCGGGAATCAGTAACGAGCAGTACTTC
CASSLSAGISNEQYF